The sample holds many counts of the clone carrying this T cell receptor (beta chain). Its antigen is not identified. Construction of TCR beta libraries was performed using quantitative 5'-RACE with molecular barcodes. One entry per CDR3 protein, called by TCRdb with MiXCR from the 5' RACE reads. The sample has some 120,000 distinct CDR3 sequences, about 13% seen once. The data originate from a study of CD8 T cells in ankylosing spondylitis. There are 16 residues in the CDR3. From germline, CDR1 is SGHTA and CDR2 FQGNSA. Between the trimmed V and J ends, which lost 5 bases and 0 bases, there was a span of 15 bases. Broader study findings: Reactive arthritis synovial fluid and blood were previously reported to contain some motif variants. The authors reported significant enrichment of disease-linked clones in matched ankylosing spondylitis synovial fluid.

The TCR was taken from a female donor with ankylosing spondylitis or in good health (not recorded which). This chain connects TRBV7-2 to TRBJ2-3; D is unresolved. The sequencing input was blood, either unsorted or a sorted T cell fraction (not recorded which). The CDR3 loop is CASSMIAASSTDTQYF. CDR3 DNA sequence: TGTGCCAGCAGCATGATAGCAGCCAGTAGCACAGATACGCAGTATTTT.